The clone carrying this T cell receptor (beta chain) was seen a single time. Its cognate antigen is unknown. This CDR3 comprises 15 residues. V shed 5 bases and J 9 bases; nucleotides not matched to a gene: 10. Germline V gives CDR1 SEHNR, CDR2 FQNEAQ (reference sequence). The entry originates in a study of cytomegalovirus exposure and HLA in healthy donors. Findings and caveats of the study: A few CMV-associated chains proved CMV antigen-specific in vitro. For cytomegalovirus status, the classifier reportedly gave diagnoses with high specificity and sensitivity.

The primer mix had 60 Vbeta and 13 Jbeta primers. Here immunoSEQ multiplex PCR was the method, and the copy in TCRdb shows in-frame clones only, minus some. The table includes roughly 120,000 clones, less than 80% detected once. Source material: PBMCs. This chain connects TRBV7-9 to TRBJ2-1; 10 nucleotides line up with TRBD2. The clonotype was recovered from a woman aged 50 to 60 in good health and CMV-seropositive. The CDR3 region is CASSPGLAASFEQFF. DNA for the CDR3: TGTGCCAGCAGCCCCGGACTAGCGGCTTCCTTTGAGCAGTTCTTC.